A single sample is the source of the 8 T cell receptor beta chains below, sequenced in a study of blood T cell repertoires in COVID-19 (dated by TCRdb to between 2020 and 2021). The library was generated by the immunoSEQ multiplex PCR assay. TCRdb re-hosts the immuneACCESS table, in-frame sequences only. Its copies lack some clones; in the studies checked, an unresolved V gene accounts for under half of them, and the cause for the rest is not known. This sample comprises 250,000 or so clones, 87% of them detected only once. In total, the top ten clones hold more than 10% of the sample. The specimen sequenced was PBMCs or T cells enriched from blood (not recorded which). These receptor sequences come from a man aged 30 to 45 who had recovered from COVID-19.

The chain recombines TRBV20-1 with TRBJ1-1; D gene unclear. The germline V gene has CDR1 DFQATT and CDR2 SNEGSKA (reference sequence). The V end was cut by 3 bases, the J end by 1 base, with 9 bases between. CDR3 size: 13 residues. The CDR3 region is CSASFQANTEAFF. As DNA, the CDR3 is TGCAGTGCTAGTTTTCAGGCGAACACTGAAGCTTTCTTT.

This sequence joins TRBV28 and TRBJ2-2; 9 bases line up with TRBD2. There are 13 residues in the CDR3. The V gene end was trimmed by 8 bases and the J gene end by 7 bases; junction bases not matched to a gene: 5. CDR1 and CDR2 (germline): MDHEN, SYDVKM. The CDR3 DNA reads TGTGCCAGCCGCGGGAGGGCCTTCGGGGAGCTGTTTTTT. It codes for CASRGRAFGELFF.

The CDR3 bases are TGCGCCAGCAGCTTTACAGGGGTTGGGTACTACGAGCAGTACTTC. Translation: CASSFTGVGYYEQYF. The J gene is TRBJ2-7, the V gene TRBV5-1; TRBD1 matches at 7 bases. J was trimmed by 3 bases and V by 2 bases; bases with no gene match: 8. The CDR3 extends over 15 amino acids. Per germline, CDR1 SGHRS and CDR2 YFSETQ.

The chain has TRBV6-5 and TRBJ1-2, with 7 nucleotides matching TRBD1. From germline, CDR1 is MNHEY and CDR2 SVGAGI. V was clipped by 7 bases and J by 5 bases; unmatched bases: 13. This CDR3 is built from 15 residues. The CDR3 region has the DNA TGTGCCAGCATTCTAAGGAGGGGGCTAGGATATGGCTACACCTTC. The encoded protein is CASILRRGLGYGYTF.

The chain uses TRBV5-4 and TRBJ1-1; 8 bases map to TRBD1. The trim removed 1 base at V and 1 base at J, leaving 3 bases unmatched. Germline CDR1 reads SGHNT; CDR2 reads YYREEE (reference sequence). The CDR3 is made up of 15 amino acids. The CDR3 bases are TGTGCCAGCAGCTTGCTGGGGACAGGGAACACTGAAGCTTTCTTT. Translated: CASSLLGTGNTEAFF.

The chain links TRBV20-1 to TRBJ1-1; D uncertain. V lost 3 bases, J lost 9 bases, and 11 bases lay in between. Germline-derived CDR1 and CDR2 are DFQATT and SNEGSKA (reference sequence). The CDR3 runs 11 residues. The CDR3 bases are TGCAGTGCTAGCGCGGGCTCTCAAGCTTTCTTT. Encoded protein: CSASAGSQAFF.

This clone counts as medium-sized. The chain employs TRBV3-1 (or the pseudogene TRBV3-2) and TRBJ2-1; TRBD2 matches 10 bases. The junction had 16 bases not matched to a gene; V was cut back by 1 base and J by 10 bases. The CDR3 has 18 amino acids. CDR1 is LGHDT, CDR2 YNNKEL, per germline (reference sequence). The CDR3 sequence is CASSQGSAAGGPVFEQFF. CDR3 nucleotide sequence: TGTGCCAGCAGCCAAGGATCTGCAGCGGGAGGGCCGGTTTTCGAGCAGTTCTTC.

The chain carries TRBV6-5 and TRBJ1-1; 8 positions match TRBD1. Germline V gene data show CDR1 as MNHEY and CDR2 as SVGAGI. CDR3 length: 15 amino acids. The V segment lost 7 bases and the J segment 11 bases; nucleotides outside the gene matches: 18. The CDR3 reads CASTLSGQGAVTAFF. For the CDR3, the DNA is TGTGCCAGCACCTTATCGGGGCAGGGGGCGGTTACGGCTTTCTTT.